This record concerns one TCR beta chain sequence. The antigen remains unidentified. The sample belongs to a study of T cell repertoires in cytomegalovirus infection. Study summary: An indication of both CMV infection and matching HLA type came from public TCR beta signatures.

Germline-derived CDR1 and CDR2 are SGHTA and FQGNSA. V gave up 5 bases and J gave up 1 base; unmatched junction bases: 7. The CDR3 extends over 17 amino acids. TCRdb re-analysed the reads in MiXCR, keeping a single row per CDR3 protein. The table lists 550,000 to 700,000 distinct CDR3 sequences, almost 40% of them singletons. The source material was cultured PBMCs, sampled from culture after CMV antigen stimulation. The sequence came from a human donor in good health (CMV status not recorded). Some clones in this sample may be carry-over from other donors' samples. The V gene is TRBV7-2, the J gene TRBJ2-5, with TRBD2 identical over 13 bases. CDR3 residues: CASSPPGLAGFQETQYF. The CDR3 DNA follows: TGTGCCAGCAGCCCACCGGGACTAGCGGGATTCCAAGAGACCCAGTACTTC.